The next 9 T cell receptor beta chains were all read from a single sample in a study of T cell responses to AZD1222 COVID-19 vaccine. Produced via immunoSEQ multiplex PCR; TCRdb's table is partial and in-frame only. The table has tens of thousands of clones, 87% seen once. This material consisted of peripheral blood, taken on day 0 of AZD1222 vaccination. The origin of the receptors is an adult in good health.

The chain employs TRBV29-1 and TRBJ1-2; D remains unclear. The CDR3 runs to 10 residues. The germline gives CDR1 SQVTM, CDR2 ANQGSEA. Trimming removed 5 bases at V and 8 bases at J, with 9 bases between. The CDR3 spells CSVLAGGYTF. Here the CDR3 DNA reads TGCAGCGTTTTGGCCGGGGGCTACACCTTC. The full variable domain, in which reference TRBV29-1 and TRBJ1-2 provide the parts outside the CDR3, is SAVISQKPSRDICQRGTSLTIQCQVDSQVTMMFWYRQQPGQSLTLIATANQGSEATYESGFVIDKFPISRPNLTFSTLTVSNMSPEDSSIYLCSVLAGGYTFGSGTRLTVV.

The V call is TRBV5-1, the J call TRBJ1-2, with a possible D match to TRBD1 (6 bases). CDR3 length: 14 residues. In germline, CDR1 is SGHRS, CDR2 YFSETQ. Trimming removed 5 bases at V and 4 bases at J, with 15 bases between. For the CDR3, the DNA is TGCGCCAGCAGTCAGGGGTTAGCAATCTATGGCTACACCTTC. As protein: CASSQGLAIYGYTF.

The chain employs TRBV28 and TRBJ1-1; D is uncertain. Germline V lookup: CDR1 MDHEN, CDR2 SYDVKM. The germline V and J ends were trimmed by 4 bases and 10 bases, with 10 bases remaining between them. The CDR3 extends over 11 amino acids. The CDR3 coding sequence is TGTGCCAGCAGTTCCCTTACGGGAGCTTTCTTT. Translation: CASSSLTGAFF.

This sequence joins TRBV21-1 and TRBJ2-7; whether TRBD1, the table's D call, matches the DNA was not checked. TRBV21-1 is a listed pseudogene. The CDR3 totals 17 residues. The CDR3 region is CASSKALGTGIASEQYF. The CDR3, as DNA: TGTGCCAGCAGCAAAGCCCTCGGGACAGGGATTGCCTCCGAGCAGTACTTC.

V and J are TRBV9 and TRBJ1-5, with TRBD1 identical over 7 bases. The CDR3 has 15 amino acids. Trimming removed 4 bases from V and 3 bases from J; junction bases left unmatched: 7. Germline V gene sequence: CDR1 SGDLS, CDR2 YYNGEE. As DNA, the CDR3 is TGTGCCAGCAGCTTCTCCGGGACAGACAATCAGCCCCAGCATTTT. This encodes CASSFSGTDNQPQHF.

This chain uses TRBV19 with TRBJ2-5, with 8 bases identical to TRBD1. V gave up 3 bases and J gave up 2 bases; unmatched junction bases: 5. Germline CDR1 LNHDA, CDR2 SQIVND (reference sequence). This CDR3 comprises 15 residues. For the CDR3, the DNA is TGTGCCAGTAGTATCCAGGGGGCAGGACAAGAGACCCAGTACTTC. Translating it yields CASSIQGAGQETQYF. Together with reference TRBV19 and TRBJ2-5, the CDR3 gives the full variable domain: DGGITQSPKYLFRKEGQNVTLSCEQNLNHDAMYWYRQDPGQGLRLIYYSQIVNDFQKGDIAEGYSVSREKKESFPLTVTSAQKNPTAFYLCASSIQGAGQETQYFGPGTRLLVL.

The chain is built from TRBV5-1 and TRBJ1-2; D gene ambiguous. The CDR3 sequence is 12 residues long. V lost 4 bases, J lost 2 bases, and 6 bases lay in between. Germline V gene sequence: CDR1 SGHRS, CDR2 YFSETQ. The CDR3 loop is CASSKENYGYTF. The CDR3 coding sequence is TGCGCCAGCAGCAAAGAGAACTATGGCTACACCTTC.

This chain connects TRBV19 to TRBJ2-7; D perhaps matches TRBD2 (5 bases). The germline V and J ends were trimmed by 3 bases and 3 bases, with 15 bases remaining between them. Germline V lookup: CDR1 LNHDA, CDR2 SQIVND (reference sequence). The CDR3 sequence is 15 residues long. The CDR3 loop is CASSIGHTGFYEQYF. The CDR3 bases are TGTGCCAGTAGTATTGGCCATACGGGGTTCTACGAGCAGTACTTC.

The chain recombines TRBV24-1 with TRBJ2-3; 9 bases match TRBD2. The CDR3 totals 16 residues. V lost 5 bases and J lost 3; bases outside the gene matches: 8. Germline V gives CDR1 KGHDR, CDR2 SFDVKD. The CDR3 nucleotides are TGTGCCACCAGTGCAGCAAGAAGCGGGGGGACAGATACGCAGTATTTT. Amino acids: CATSAARSGGTDTQYF.